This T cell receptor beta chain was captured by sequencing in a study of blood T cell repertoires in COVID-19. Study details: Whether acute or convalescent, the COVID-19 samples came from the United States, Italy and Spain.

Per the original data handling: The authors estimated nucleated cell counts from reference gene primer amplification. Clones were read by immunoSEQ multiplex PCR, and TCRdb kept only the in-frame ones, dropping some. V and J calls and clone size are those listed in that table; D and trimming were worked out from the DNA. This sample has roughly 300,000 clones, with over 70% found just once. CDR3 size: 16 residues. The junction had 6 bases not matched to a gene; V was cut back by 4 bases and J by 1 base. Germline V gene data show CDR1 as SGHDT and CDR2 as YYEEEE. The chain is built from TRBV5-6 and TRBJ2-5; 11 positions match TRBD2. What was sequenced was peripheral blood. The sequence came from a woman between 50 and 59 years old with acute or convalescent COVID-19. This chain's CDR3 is CASSTLLAGVQETQYF. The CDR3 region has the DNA TGTGCCAGCAGCACCCTACTAGCGGGGGTCCAAGAGACCCAGTACTTC.